The 7 T cell receptor beta chains presented below share a single source sample, sequenced in a study of blood T cell repertoires in COVID-19. The repertoire was sequenced with immunoSEQ multiplex PCR; TCRdb's copy has only in-frame clones and lacks some. The table includes 290,000 or so clones, 90% to 95% detected once. Sequenced: peripheral blood. The origin of the receptors is a woman between 25 and 40 years old with COVID-19, enrolled during active disease.

The chain is built from TRBV11-2 and TRBJ2-1; possible D gene TRBD1, 5 bases. V dropped 4 bases and J dropped 0 bases, with 10 bases sitting between them. Germline V CDR1 and CDR2: SGHAT, FQNNGV. This CDR3 contains 15 residues. The CDR3 spells CASSSDTGSYNEQFF. CDR3 nucleotide sequence: TGTGCCAGCAGCTCGGACACCGGCTCCTACAATGAGCAGTTCTTC. The full variable domain, in which reference TRBV11-2 and TRBJ2-1 provide the parts outside the CDR3, is EAGVAQSPRYKIIEKRQSVAFWCNPISGHATLYWYQQILGQGPKLLIQFQNNGVVDDSQLPKDRFSAERLKGVDSTLKIQPAKLEDSAVYLCASSSDTGSYNEQFFGPGTRLTVL.

V gene TRBV30 combines with J gene TRBJ1-2; a possible D gene is TRBD1 (6 bases). With 3 bases removed from V and 0 bases from J, the gap between germline ends came to 11 bases. Looked up from germline, CDR1 is GTSNPN and CDR2 is SVGIG (reference sequence). CDR3 length: 14 amino acids. The DNA of the CDR3 is TGTGCCTGGAGCGGACAGTCGTCTAACTATGGCTACACCTTC. This gives the protein CAWSGQSSNYGYTF.

The chain joins TRBV5-1 to TRBJ2-1, with 11 bases lining up with TRBD2. CDR3 length: 17 residues. Germline V gene sequence: CDR1 SGHRS, CDR2 YFSETQ. The ends lost 3 bases at V and 9 bases at J; junction bases unmatched: 14. The CDR3 loop reads CASSSRLTSGSIGEQFF. Written as DNA, the CDR3 is TGCGCCAGCAGCTCCAGATTAACTAGCGGGAGTATAGGTGAGCAGTTCTTC.

This chain connects TRBV11-1 to TRBJ2-1, with D possibly matching TRBD1 (5 bases). Germline CDR1 is SGHAT and CDR2 is FQDESV (reference sequence). The CDR3 is 15 amino acids. V was pared by 1 base and J by 5 bases, with 12 bases between. Written as DNA, the CDR3 is TGTGCCAGCAGCTTAGGTAGGGGTGAACACAATGAGCAGTTCTTC. Translation gives CASSLGRGEHNEQFF.

A single count supports this clone. The chain couples TRBV5-1 to TRBJ2-1; 9 nucleotides match TRBD2. In germline, CDR1 is SGHRS, CDR2 YFSETQ. This CDR3 is 16 amino acids long. Trimming at V came to 1 base and at J to 6 bases, leaving 8 bases not matched to a gene. CDR3 protein: CASSLTRTSEGNEQFF. The CDR3, as DNA: TGCGCCAGCAGCTTGACCCGGACTAGCGAGGGCAATGAGCAGTTCTTC.

The chain carries TRBV7-9 and TRBJ1-5, with TRBD1 matching over 7 bases. Germline V lookup: CDR1 SEHNR, CDR2 FQNEAQ (reference sequence). V gave up 1 base and J gave up 6 bases; unmatched junction bases: 12. The CDR3 has 17 amino acids. The CDR3 here is CASSLDTQGEYRQPQHF. The CDR3, as DNA: TGTGCCAGCAGCTTAGATACCCAGGGGGAATATCGTCAGCCCCAGCATTTT.

The chain carries TRBV6-7 and TRBJ1-4, with TRBD1 matching 7 bases. TRBV6-7 is labeled an ORF, and its function is uncertain. The CDR3 runs 14 residues. V was pared by 5 bases and J by 8 bases, with 8 bases of the junction left unmatched. This chain's CDR3 is CASSRGTAQEKLFF. The DNA for the CDR3 is TGTGCCAGCAGTCGAGGGACAGCACAAGAAAAACTGTTTTTT.